The clone carrying this T cell receptor (beta chain) was seen a few times. This specimen comes from a study of T cells after yellow fever vaccination. TCRdb called the 5' RACE reads again in MiXCR, with one record for every CDR3 protein. The repertoire holds just over 250,000 distinct CDR3 sequences, with about 5.2% as singletons. The CDR3 has 12 amino acids. Trimming removed 2 bases from V and 10 bases from J, with 8 bases in between. This chain uses TRBV12-3 or TRBV12-4 with TRBJ1-4, with a possible D match to TRBD1 (5 bases). This TCR was recovered from a man aged 18 to 30 who received the YFV17D yellow fever vaccine. The sequencing used CD4+ T cells sorted from PBMCs, collected on the day of the yellow fever booster vaccination. DNA for the CDR3: TGTGCCAGCAGTTTAAATCAGGGAAAACTGTTTTTT. Its protein product is CASSLNQGKLFF.